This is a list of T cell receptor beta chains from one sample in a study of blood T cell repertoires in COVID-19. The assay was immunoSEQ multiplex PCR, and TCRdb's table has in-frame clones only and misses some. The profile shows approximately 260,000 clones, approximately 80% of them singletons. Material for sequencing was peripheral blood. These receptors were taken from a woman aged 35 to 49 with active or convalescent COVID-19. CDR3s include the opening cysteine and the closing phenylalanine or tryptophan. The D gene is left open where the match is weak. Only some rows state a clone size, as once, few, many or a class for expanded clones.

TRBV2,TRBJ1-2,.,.,TGTGCCAGCAGTGGCCCGGGGAGCGGGTATGGCTACACCTTC,CASSGPGSGYGYTF
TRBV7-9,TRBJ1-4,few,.,TGTGCCAGCAGCTTTGGCCCGGGGAAACTGTTTTTT,CASSFGPGKLFF
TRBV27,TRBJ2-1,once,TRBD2,TGTGCCAGCAGTTTTAGCGGGGATGAGCAGTTCTTC,CASSFSGDEQFF
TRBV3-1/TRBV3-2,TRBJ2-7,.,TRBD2,TGTGCCAGCAGCCAAAGCCGTGAACGGGGGGGCCCCTACGAGCAGTACTTC,CASSQSRERGGPYEQYF
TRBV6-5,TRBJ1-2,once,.,TGTGCCAGCAGTTACCATGGGGGAGGCTATGGCTACACCTTC,CASSYHGGGYGYTF
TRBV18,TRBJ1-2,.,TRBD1,TGTGCCAGCTCTTCCGGGACAGATTTATATGGCTACACCTTC,CASSSGTDLYGYTF
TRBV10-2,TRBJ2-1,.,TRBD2,TGCGCCAGCAGTGAGTTACGGGGGGGCCTCTCCAATGAGCAGTTCTTC,CASSELRGGLSNEQFF
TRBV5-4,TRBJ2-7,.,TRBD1,TGTGCCAGCAGCTTCCGACAGGGTGACTACGAGCAGTACTTC,CASSFRQGDYEQYF
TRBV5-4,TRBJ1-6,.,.,TGTGCCAGCAGCCACTTGGGGGGTGGGTCCTATAATTCACCCCTCCACTTT,CASSHLGGGSYNSPLHF
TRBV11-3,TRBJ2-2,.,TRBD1,TGTGCCAGCAGCGGGGACAGGAACACCGGGGAGCTGTTTTTT,CASSGDRNTGELFF
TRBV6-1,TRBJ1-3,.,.,TGTGCCAGCAGTGAGTCAAACTCTGGAAACACCATATATTTT,CASSESNSGNTIYF
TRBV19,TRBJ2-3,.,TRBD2,TGTGCCAGTAGTATCAGAGCGGGGGCCACAGATACGCAGTATTTT,CASSIRAGATDTQYF
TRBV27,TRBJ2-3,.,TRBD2,TGTGCCAGCAGTCGCGGGACTAGCGTCACAGATACGCAGTATTTT,CASSRGTSVTDTQYF
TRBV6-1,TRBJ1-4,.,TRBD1,TGTGCCAGCAGTGGAAACAGGGGGGACTCTGCAACTAATGAAAAACTGTTTTTT,CASSGNRGDSATNEKLFF
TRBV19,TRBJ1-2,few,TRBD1,TGTGCCACCCCGACAGGGAAGGGTGGCTACACCTTC,CATPTGKGGYTF
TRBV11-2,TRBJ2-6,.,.,TGTGCCAGCAGCGTTGACAGGCTCCGCTCTGGGGCCAACGTCCTGACTTTC,CASSVDRLRSGANVLTF
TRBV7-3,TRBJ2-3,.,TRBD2,TGTGCCAGCAGCTTCGGACTAGACTTTGGCACAGATACGCAGTATTTT,CASSFGLDFGTDTQYF
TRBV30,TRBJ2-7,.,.,TGTGCCTGGACCCAACAGGGAAGATCCTACGAGCAGTACTTC,CAWTQQGRSYEQYF
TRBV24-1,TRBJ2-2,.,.,TGTGCCACCAGTGGAGGGTTAAACACCGGGGAGCTGTTTTTT,CATSGGLNTGELFF
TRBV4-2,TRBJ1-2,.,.,TGTGCCAGCAGCCAAGAAGCGGACAGCTTTGGCTACACCTTC,CASSQEADSFGYTF
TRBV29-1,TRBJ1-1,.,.,TGCAGCGTTGTGCGTCAAGTGAACACTGAAGCTTTCTTT,CSVVRQVNTEAFF
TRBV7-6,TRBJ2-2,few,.,TGTGCCAGCAGCCCAGGGCCGGCCGGGGAGCTGTTTTTT,CASSPGPAGELFF
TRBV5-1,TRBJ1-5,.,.,TGCGCCAGCAGCTGGGGGCCAGGGGGCAATCAGCCCCAGCATTTT,CASSWGPGGNQPQHF
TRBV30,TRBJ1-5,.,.,TGTGCCTGGAGTATTCAGGGAGGGAGTCAGCCCCAGCATTTT,CAWSIQGGSQPQHF
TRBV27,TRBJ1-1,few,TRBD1,TGTGCCAGCAGTCCGACAGGGGGCGCGGGCACTGAAGCTTTCTTT,CASSPTGGAGTEAFF
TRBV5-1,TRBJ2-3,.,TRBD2,TGCGCCAGCAGCACTGGACTAGGAGAAGGCGTCGATACGCAGTATTTT,CASSTGLGEGVDTQYF
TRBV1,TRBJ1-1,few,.,TGCACCAGCAGCCGCGCAGGGCGGTCGAACACTGAAGCTTTCTTT,CTSSRAGRSNTEAFF
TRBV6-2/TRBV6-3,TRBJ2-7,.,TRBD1,TGTGCCAGCAGTTATGCTCCTGGGACAGCCCCCTACGAGCAGTACTTC,CASSYAPGTAPYEQYF
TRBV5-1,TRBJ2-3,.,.,TGCGCCAGCACCAGGGGGGAGCACACAGATACGCAGTATTTT,CASTRGEHTDTQYF
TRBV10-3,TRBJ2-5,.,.,TGTGCCATCAGTGGGGGCAGGGAAGAGACCCAGTACTTC,CAISGGREETQYF
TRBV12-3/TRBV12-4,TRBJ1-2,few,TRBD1,TGTGCCAGCAGTTTAGAGGGGGCGGGTGGCTACACCTTC,CASSLEGAGGYTF
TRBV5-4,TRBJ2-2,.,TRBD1,TGTGCCAGCAGCTTAGGGGGGACAGGCCTCGCGAACACCGGGGAGCTGTTTTTT,CASSLGGTGLANTGELFF
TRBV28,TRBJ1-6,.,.,TGTGCCAGCGGGGACGGACAGCACTATAATTCACCCCTCCACTTT,CASGDGQHYNSPLHF
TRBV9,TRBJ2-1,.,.,TGTGCCAGCAGCGACTGGGGCGATGAGCAGTTCTTC,CASSDWGDEQFF
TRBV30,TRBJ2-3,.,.,TGTGCCTGGAGTGAGACAGGTGCGAAGTATTTT,CAWSETGAKYF
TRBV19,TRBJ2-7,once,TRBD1,TGTGCCAGTAGGGAGACAGGGTACGGATCCTACGAGCAGTACTTC,CASRETGYGSYEQYF
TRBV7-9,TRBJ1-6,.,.,TGTGCCAGCAGCTTAACAGGTTATAATTCACCCCTCCACTTT,CASSLTGYNSPLHF
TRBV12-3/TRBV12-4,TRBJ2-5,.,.,TGTGCCAGCAGTTCTGCTAGCGTGGGGACCCAGTACTTC,CASSSASVGTQYF
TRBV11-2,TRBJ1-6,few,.,TGTGCCAGCAGCTTACAGTTTAATTCACCCCTCCACTTT,CASSLQFNSPLHF
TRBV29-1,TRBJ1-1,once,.,TGCAGCGTTGAAACAGGCGGAACCCCTGAAGCTTTCTTT,CSVETGGTPEAFF
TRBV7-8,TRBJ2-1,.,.,TGTGCCAGCAGCGTAAGGTCCCCAGGCTCCTCCAATGAGCAGTTCTTC,CASSVRSPGSSNEQFF
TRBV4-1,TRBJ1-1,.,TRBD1,TGCGCCAGCAGCCCGAGGGACAGGGTAAAAAGCACTGAAGCTTTCTTT,CASSPRDRVKSTEAFF
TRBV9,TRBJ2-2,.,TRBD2,TGTGCCAGCAGCGTAGGGGAGGGGCACGGCACCGGGGAGCTGTTTTTT,CASSVGEGHGTGELFF
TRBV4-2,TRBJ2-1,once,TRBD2,TGTGCCAGCAGCCAACCTAGAACCCGAGGACTAGCGGGGGGTCACAATGAGCAGTTCTTC,CASSQPRTRGLAGGHNEQFF
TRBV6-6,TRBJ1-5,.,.,TGTGCCAGCAGTTTCGGGAGCAATCAGCCCCAGCATTTT,CASSFGSNQPQHF
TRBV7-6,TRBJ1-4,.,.,TGTGCCAGCACCTTGGGTGTGGCACGGGGGAATGAAAAACTGTTTTTT,CASTLGVARGNEKLFF
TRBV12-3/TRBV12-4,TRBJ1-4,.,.,TGTGCCAGCAGTTCCCTGGGGGGAAAACTGTTTTTT,CASSSLGGKLFF
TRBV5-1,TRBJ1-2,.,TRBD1,TGCGCCAGCAACCCCGGACAGGGGGCGTGGGGCTACACCTTC,CASNPGQGAWGYTF
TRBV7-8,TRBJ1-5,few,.,TGTGCCAGCAGCTTAGAGAAGGGGCCCAATCAGCCCCAGCATTTT,CASSLEKGPNQPQHF
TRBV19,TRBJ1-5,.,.,.,CASSSGHPSNQPQHF
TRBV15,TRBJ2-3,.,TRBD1,TGTGCCACCAGCAGAGCTACCGGGACAGGGGGAAAAGATACGCAGTATTTT,CATSRATGTGGKDTQYF
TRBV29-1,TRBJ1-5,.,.,TGCAGCGTCGGACAGCTCAATCAGCCCCAGCATTTT,CSVGQLNQPQHF